Below, 14 T cell receptor beta chains from the same sample are listed, as sequenced in a study of a mutant IDH1 vaccine in newly diagnosed glioma. Time point of the sample: week 23, last vaccination. Doses consisted of 300 ug of mutant IDH1 20-mer peptide each, paired with topical imiquimod. Clones were sequenced by immunoSEQ multiplex PCR, and TCRdb holds only the in-frame ones, with some missing. Of about 65,000 clones listed, roughly 85% are singletons. For these TCRs, the target antigens are not known. The sample consisted of PBMCs, taken from a glioma patient whose treatment included an IDH1 peptide vaccine. The receptors originated from a man aged 25-45 years with glioma.

The gene calls are TRBV5-1 and TRBJ2-3; D possibly corresponds to TRBD1 (5 bases). This CDR3 is built from 16 residues. V lost 0 bases, J lost 3 bases, and 14 bases lay in between. CDR1 SGHRS and CDR2 YFSETQ come from the germline V gene. CDR3 loop: CASSLVSGSETDTQYF. CDR3 DNA sequence: TGCGCCAGCAGCTTGGTGTCAGGGTCTGAAACAGATACGCAGTATTTT.

The rearrangement links TRBV10-3 to TRBJ2-5; TRBD2 matches at 11 bases. From germline, CDR1 is ENHRY and CDR2 SYGVKD. V shed 7 bases, J shed 4 bases, and the junction held 5 bases outside the gene matches. The CDR3 spans 14 residues. The CDR3 sequence: CAITETSGVETQYF. CDR3 coding DNA: TGTGCCATCACAGAGACTAGCGGGGTAGAGACCCAGTACTTC.

V gene TRBV6-4 combines with J gene TRBJ2-7; 8 bases fit TRBD1. Germline CDR1 MRHNA, CDR2 SNTAGT. The CDR3 consists of 12 residues. V was clipped by 8 bases and J by 8 bases; unmatched bases: 8. The CDR3 loop reads CASYLDRVKQYF. The CDR3 DNA reads TGTGCCAGCTACTTGGACAGGGTCAAGCAGTACTTC.

The chain recombines TRBV18 with TRBJ1-1; no reliable D call. The CDR3 extends over 13 amino acids. V was pared by 3 bases and J by 1 base, with 6 bases between. Germline V lookup: CDR1 KGHSH, CDR2 LQKENI. CDR3 in amino acids: CASSPNWNTEAFF. The CDR3 nucleotides read TGTGCCAGCTCACCTAACTGGAACACTGAAGCTTTCTTT.

This chain uses TRBV5-1 with TRBJ2-7, with 10 nucleotides matching TRBD1. Germline V gene lookup returns CDR1 SGHRS and CDR2 YFSETQ. The CDR3 contains 15 residues. V lost 7 bases to trimming and J lost 6 bases; unmatched junction nucleotides: 13. The CDR3 protein is CASGDRGSGDSEQYF. CDR3 DNA sequence: TGCGCCAGCGGGGACAGGGGATCTGGAGATTCCGAGCAGTACTTC.

The chain employs TRBV2 and TRBJ2-3, with TRBD2 identical over 12 bases. Per germline, CDR1 SNHLY and CDR2 FYNNEI. J lost 4 bases, V lost 6 bases, and 8 bases had no gene match. The CDR3 spans 16 residues. The CDR3 sequence is CASRAGTSGLADTQYF. The CDR3 nucleotides are TGTGCCAGCAGGGCCGGGACTAGCGGGCTAGCAGATACGCAGTATTTT.

This CDR3 is CASSYTGTNQPQHF. In nucleotides, the CDR3 is TGTGCCAGCTCGTACACAGGGACTAATCAGCCCCAGCATTTT. V gene TRBV18 combines with J gene TRBJ1-5; D may be TRBD1 (6 bases). CDR3 length equals 14 residues. V was clipped by 6 bases and J by 4 bases, with 13 bases between them. In germline, CDR1 is KGHSH, CDR2 LQKENI.

The chain couples TRBV9 to TRBJ2-3, with D tentatively TRBD2 (7 bases). The germline V and J ends were trimmed by 0 bases and 2 bases, with 13 bases remaining between them. This CDR3 has 16 amino acids. Germline CDR1 reads SGDLS; CDR2 reads YYNGEE. The CDR3 DNA follows: TGTGCCAGCAGCGTAGACGACGGGGGGCTCACAGATACGCAGTATTTT. This gives the protein CASSVDDGGLTDTQYF.

The CDR3 DNA follows: TGTGCTAGTGGTTCCCCTAGCGGGGGGAGCTCCTACAATGAGCAGTTCTTC. Protein: CASGSPSGGSSYNEQFF. The chain uses TRBV12-5 and TRBJ2-1, with TRBD2 matching 11 bases. The CDR3 runs to 17 residues. Germline trimming cut 4 bases from V and 0 bases from J; bases unmatched to any gene: 5. Germline CDR1 is LGHNT and CDR2 is FRNRAP.

V is TRBV15 and J is TRBJ1-5, with TRBD1 matching 8 bases. Germline loops: CDR1 LNHNV, CDR2 YYDKDF (reference sequence). This CDR3 contains 15 residues. V dropped 3 bases and J dropped 7; count of bases not matched to a gene: 8. CDR3 nucleotide sequence: TGTGCCACCAGCAGGGCGACAGGGGCAGGGCAGCCCCAGCATTTT. Translating it yields CATSRATGAGQPQHF.

The gene calls are TRBV27 and TRBJ2-3; D remains ambiguous. The CDR3 sequence is 13 residues long. In germline, CDR1 is MNHEY, CDR2 SMNVEV (reference sequence). The V end lost 5 bases, the J end lost 7 bases, and 13 bases lay between the germline ends. For the CDR3, the DNA is TGTGCCAGCAGTACCTATTCAGTAAATACGCAGTATTTT. Translation: CASSTYSVNTQYF.

This chain connects TRBV7-2 to TRBJ1-2; D is unresolved. CDR3 length equals 13 residues. The germline V and J ends were trimmed by 4 bases and 5 bases, with 11 bases remaining between them. Germline values: CDR1 SGHTA, CDR2 FQGNSA. The CDR3 here is CASSSPIGYGYTF. The CDR3 DNA reads as TGTGCCAGCAGCTCCCCAATCGGGTATGGCTACACCTTC. Full variable domain (missing parts from reference TRBV7-2 and TRBJ1-2): GAGVSQSPSNKVTEKGKDVELRCDPISGHTALYWYRQSLGQGLEFLIYFQGNSAPDKSGLPSDRFSAERTGGSVSTLTIQRTQQEDSAVYLCASSSPIGYGYTFGSGTRLTVV.

As concerns this clone: This may stem from a read error, because a much larger clone lies one nucleotide away. The chain couples TRBV6-4 to TRBJ2-3, with TRBD2 identical over 12 bases. The germline V gene encodes CDR1 MRHNA and CDR2 SNTAGT. Losses at the gene ends were 2 bases for V and 4 bases for J; bases not matched to a gene: 1. This CDR3 has 15 residues. CDR3 loop: CASSDASGGADTQYF. DNA of the CDR3: TGTGCCAGCAGTGACGCTAGCGGGGGGGCAGATACGCAGTATTTT.

This clone was counted only a few times. CDR3 coding DNA: TGTGCCAGCAGGGGGACTAGCGGATACGGGGAGCTGTTTTTT. Its translation is CASRGTSGYGELFF. The rearrangement links TRBV7-6 to TRBJ2-2, with 11 bases identical to TRBD2. J was trimmed by 7 bases and V by 6 bases; bases with no gene match: 4. Germline CDR1 and CDR2: SGHVS and FNYEAQ. The CDR3 is 14 residues long.